The 3 T cell receptor beta chains below all came from one sample that was sequenced in a study of patients and donors after allogeneic stem cell transplantation. TCRdb fed the RT-PCR reads into MiXCR, producing one record per CDR3 protein. The sample lists a few hundred thousand distinct CDR3 sequences; 14% were seen once. The material sequenced was blood, either unsorted or a sorted T cell fraction (not recorded which). These receptors came from a human donor who was either an allogeneic HSCT recipient or a stem cell or donor lymphocyte infusion donor (not recorded which). It is not recorded whose cells these are; they may come from a transplant donor.

This clonotype was counted many times. The chain joins TRBV4-1 to TRBJ2-7; D not resolved. The germline V gene has CDR1 MGHRA and CDR2 YSYEKL. Between the trimmed V and J ends, which lost 0 bases and 4 bases, there was a span of 22 bases. The CDR3 is 18 residues long. Here the CDR3 reads CASSQDSGVDDRRYEQYF. CDR3 bases: TGCGCCAGCAGCCAAGATTCTGGTGTGGACGATCGTAGGTACGAGCAGTACTTC.

This chain connects TRBV5-1 to TRBJ1-3, with 8 bases lining up with TRBD1. CDR1 is SGHRS and CDR2 is YFSETQ in the germline V gene. After removal of 0 bases from V and 0 bases from J, the junction contained 5 bases not matched to a gene. The CDR3 spans 17 residues. The CDR3 bases are TGCGCCAGCAGCTTGGGGGACAGGCCAAGCTCTGGAAACACCATATATTTT. Amino acids: CASSLGDRPSSGNTIYF.

In its sample, this clonotype was seen many times. The V gene is TRBV29-1, the J gene TRBJ2-7, with D unclear. The V end was cut by 4 bases, the J end by 5 bases, with 12 bases between. Per the germline V gene, CDR1 is SQVTM and CDR2 is ANQGSEA. The CDR3 contains 12 residues. The CDR3 region has the DNA TGCAGCGTTGTACCAGGTCAACACGAGCAGTACTTC. This codes for CSVVPGQHEQYF.